The entry below gives a single TCR beta chain sequence along with its context. In the source study's methods: Nucleated cell counts were estimated from reference gene primer amplification. Method: immunoSEQ multiplex PCR; TCRdb's copy keeps in-frame clones and lacks some. V and J calls and clone size come straight from that table; D and trimming were deduced from the DNA. The table includes 35,000 to 40,000 clones, 75% to 90% detected once. This specimen comes from a study of blood T cell repertoires in COVID-19. On the study more broadly: COVID-19 samples, acute and convalescent, were from the United States, Italy and Spain. Nucleic acid was either cDNA or gDNA, and it came from T cells, B-cell-depleted T cells, or PBMCs.

The sequence derives from a man between 65 and 85 years old with acute or convalescent COVID-19. The sequencing input was peripheral blood.

CDR3 sequence (DNA): TGTGCCAGCAGTGAGTACAGGGGGAACTATGGCTACACCTTC. Its protein is CASSEYRGNYGYTF. V gene TRBV2 combines with J gene TRBJ1-2; 8 positions agree with TRBD1. Germline CDR1 reads SNHLY; CDR2 reads FYNNEI. The CDR3 consists of 14 residues. Trimming at V came to 3 bases and at J to 2 bases, leaving 2 bases not matched to a gene.